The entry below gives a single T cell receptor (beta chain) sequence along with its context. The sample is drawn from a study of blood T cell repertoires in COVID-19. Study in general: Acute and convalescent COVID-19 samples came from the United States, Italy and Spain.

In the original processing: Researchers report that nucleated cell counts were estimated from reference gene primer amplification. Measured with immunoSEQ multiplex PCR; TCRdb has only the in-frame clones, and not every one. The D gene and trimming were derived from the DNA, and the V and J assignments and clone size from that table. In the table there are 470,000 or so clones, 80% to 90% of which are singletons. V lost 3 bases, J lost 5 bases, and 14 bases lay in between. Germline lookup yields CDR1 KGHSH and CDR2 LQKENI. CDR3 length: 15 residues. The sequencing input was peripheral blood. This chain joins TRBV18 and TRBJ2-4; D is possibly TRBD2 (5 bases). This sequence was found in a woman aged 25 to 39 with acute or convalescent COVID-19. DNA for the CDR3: TGTGCCAGCTCACCTAGGTTAGGGAGTGAAAACATTCAGTACTTC. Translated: CASSPRLGSENIQYF. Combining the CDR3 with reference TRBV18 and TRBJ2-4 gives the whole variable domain NAGVMQNPRHLVRRRGQEARLRCSPMKGHSHVYWYRQLPEEGLKFMVYLQKENIIDESGMPKERFSAEFPKEGPSILRIQQVVRGDSAAYFCASSPRLGSENIQYFGAGTRLSVL.